The 24 T cell receptor beta chains below all came from one sample that was sequenced in a study of beta chain features in type 1 diabetes. Sequencing targeted expressed TCRB transcripts, as all isolated RNA had been reverse transcribed. Method: immunoSEQ multiplex PCR; TCRdb's copy keeps in-frame clones and lacks some. The sample has more than 150,000 clones, about 13% seen once. The sequenced material came from central memory CD4+ T cells from blood. The receptors originated from a woman younger than 30 in good health.

This clone has just a few counts. V usage is TRBV7-2 and J usage is TRBJ2-1; the match to TRBD2 covers 7 bases. The germline V gene encodes CDR1 SGHTA and CDR2 FQGNSA. This CDR3 contains 14 residues. V lost 0 bases to trimming and J lost 10 bases; unmatched junction nucleotides: 6. The CDR3 here is CASSLAFPSGEQFF. The CDR3, as DNA: TGTGCCAGCAGCTTAGCTTTCCCTAGCGGCGAGCAGTTCTTC.

This clone has a handful of counts. The chain recombines TRBV7-2 with TRBJ1-3; D may be TRBD1 (5 bases). The ends were cut back, 5 bases at V and 4 bases at J, with 21 bases in the middle. The CDR3 has 17 residues. CDR1 is SGHTA and CDR2 is FQGNSA in the germline V gene. The CDR3 bases are TGTGCCAGCAGCAACACCTATGGGACTAACTCCGGAAACACCATATATTTT. Its translation: CASSNTYGTNSGNTIYF.

The rearrangement joins TRBV13 to TRBJ2-3; no firm D call. CDR1 and CDR2 (germline): PRHDT, FYEKMQ (reference sequence). V lost 1 base and J 5 bases, leaving 10 bases between the germline ends. The CDR3 length is 14 residues. The CDR3 DNA is TGTGCCAGCAGCTTAGTCGCGGTGCAAGATACGCAGTATTTT. It encodes CASSLVAVQDTQYF.

This clone turned up a few times. The V and J genes are TRBV19 and TRBJ1-2; 7 bases match TRBD1. CDR1 and CDR2 (germline): LNHDA, SQIVND (reference sequence). V lost 5 bases and J lost 0; bases outside the gene matches: 6. This CDR3 is 15 amino acids long. CDR3 region: CASSPGDSSNYGYTF. The DNA of the CDR3 is TGTGCCAGTAGTCCGGGGGACAGCTCTAACTATGGCTACACCTTC.

This clone appeared a few times. The rearrangement uses TRBV19 and TRBJ2-6; D ambiguous. V was clipped by 7 bases and J by 0 bases, with 7 bases between them. The CDR3 is 14 amino acids. Per the germline V gene, CDR1 is LNHDA and CDR2 is SQIVND (reference sequence). CDR3 in amino acids: CASTGSSGANVLTF. In nucleotides, the CDR3 is TGTGCCAGTACAGGAAGCTCTGGGGCCAACGTCCTGACTTTC.

The V gene is TRBV15, the J gene TRBJ1-2, with TRBD1 matching over 9 bases. V lost 4 bases and J lost 5; bases outside the gene matches: 8. The CDR3 runs 15 residues. The germline gives CDR1 LNHNV, CDR2 YYDKDF (reference sequence). The CDR3 sequence: CATSTTGGSQYGYTF. In nucleotides, the CDR3 is TGTGCCACCAGCACCACAGGGGGCAGTCAGTATGGCTACACCTTC.

This clone has just a few counts. The gene calls are TRBV4-2 and TRBJ2-1, with a possible D match to TRBD1 (5 bases). Trimming cost V 0 bases and J 9 bases, with 12 bases left between them. The germline CDR1 and CDR2 sequences are LGHNA and YNFKEQ. The CDR3 spans 14 residues. The CDR3 DNA sequence: TGTGCCAGCAGCCAAGAGGGAATAGGGGTTGAGCAGTTCTTC. Its translation is CASSQEGIGVEQFF.

This clone was seen more than once but under ten times. This chain links TRBV28 with TRBJ2-7, with 11 bases matching TRBD2. There are 15 residues in the CDR3. From germline, CDR1 is MDHEN and CDR2 SYDVKM. J gave up 2 bases and V 7 bases, and 7 bases lay outside the gene matches. The CDR3 is CASTLLAGVTYEQYF. The CDR3, as DNA: TGTGCCAGCACCCTACTAGCGGGAGTTACCTACGAGCAGTACTTC.

V and J are TRBV7-9 and TRBJ1-4; 8 nucleotides align to TRBD1. Germline V gives CDR1 SEHNR, CDR2 FQNEAQ (reference sequence). The junction had 6 bases not matched to a gene; V was cut back by 4 bases and J by 8 bases. The CDR3 has 14 amino acids. The CDR3 here is CASSSGGSGEKLFF. CDR3 DNA sequence: TGTGCCAGCAGCTCAGGGGGCTCGGGGGAAAAACTGTTTTTT.

The CDR3 nucleotides read TGCGCCAGCAGCTTTGGACTAGCGGGAGGCCTAGCCAAAAACATTCAGTACTTC. This encodes CASSFGLAGGLAKNIQYF. J is TRBJ2-4 and V is TRBV4-1; TRBD2 matches 14 bases. There are 18 residues in the CDR3. V lost 5 bases to trimming and J lost 0 bases; unmatched junction nucleotides: 6. Germline CDR1 reads MGHRA; CDR2 reads YSYEKL.

This clone was counted between two and nine times. The chain has TRBV6-6 and TRBJ2-1; TRBD2 agrees at 8 bases. CDR1 and CDR2 (germline): MNHNY, SVGAGI (reference sequence). The CDR3 is 14 residues long. The J segment lost 6 bases and the V segment lost 8 bases, leaving 9 bases of the junction unmatched. The CDR3 DNA reads as TGTGCCAGCGGCGACGGGACTAGGGGCAATGAGCAGTTCTTC. It yields the protein CASGDGTRGNEQFF.

The chain links TRBV25-1 to TRBJ1-1; 7 bases line up with TRBD1. With 6 bases clipped from V and 4 bases from J, the junction kept 5 bases outside the gene matches. The CDR3 is 13 residues long. Looked up from germline, CDR1 is MGHDK and CDR2 is SYGVNS. In DNA, the CDR3 is TGTGCCAGCAGCCCGACAGGGTCCACTGAAGCTTTCTTT. Its protein product is CASSPTGSTEAFF.

The rearrangement links TRBV2 to TRBJ1-1, with D possibly TRBD1 on 6 matching bases. Germline loops: CDR1 SNHLY, CDR2 FYNNEI. This CDR3 comprises 15 residues. Trimming removed 6 bases at V and 1 base at J, with 15 bases between. CDR3 residues: CASRRGTDSNTEAFF. In nucleotides, the CDR3 is TGTGCCAGCAGGAGGGGGACGGATTCGAACACTGAAGCTTTCTTT.

V usage is TRBV6-1 and J usage is TRBJ2-3; TRBD2 matches 8 bases. CDR1 and CDR2 from the germline V gene are MNHNS and SASEGT. This CDR3 has 14 residues. V gave up 4 bases and J gave up 5 bases; unmatched junction bases: 5. The CDR3 protein is CASSAAGGIDTQYF. CDR3 in DNA: TGTGCCAGCAGTGCTGCGGGGGGCATAGATACGCAGTATTTT.

The sample holds a few counts of this clone. The chain recombines TRBV18 with TRBJ1-1; 9 bases are a match to TRBD1. V dropped 2 bases and J dropped 3; count of bases not matched to a gene: 7. The CDR3 runs 16 residues. Looked up from germline, CDR1 is KGHSH and CDR2 is LQKENI. The CDR3 sequence: CASSPIQGARDTEAFF. The CDR3 nucleotides are TGTGCCAGCTCACCAATACAGGGGGCGAGGGACACTGAAGCTTTCTTT.

This chain joins TRBV28 and TRBJ2-1, with D possibly matching TRBD2 (6 bases). The V end lost 1 base, the J end lost 2 bases, and 12 bases lay between the germline ends. Germline loops: CDR1 MDHEN, CDR2 SYDVKM. The length of the CDR3 is 16 residues. CDR3 DNA: TGTGCCAGCAGTTTATACGGGAGAGGGACCTACAATGAGCAGTTCTTC. Its protein product is CASSLYGRGTYNEQFF.

A few counts support this clone. The rearrangement links TRBV19 to TRBJ2-1, with 11 bases identical to TRBD2. The CDR3 runs to 18 residues. Germline CDR1 reads LNHDA; CDR2 reads SQIVND (reference sequence). With 3 bases clipped from V and 1 base from J, the junction kept 8 bases outside the gene matches. CDR3 bases: TGTGCCAGTAGTATCGCGACTAGCGGGATGGTGTCCTACAATGAGCAGTTCTTC. Its translation: CASSIATSGMVSYNEQFF.

The V gene is TRBV20-1, the J gene TRBJ1-1, with 7 nucleotides matching TRBD1. V dropped 5 bases and J dropped 4; count of bases not matched to a gene: 1. Per germline, CDR1 DFQATT and CDR2 SNEGSKA (reference sequence). The CDR3 is made up of 11 amino acids. The CDR3 spells CSAQGGTEAFF. Here the CDR3 DNA reads TGCAGTGCTCAGGGGGGCACTGAAGCTTTCTTT.

The rearrangement joins TRBV5-4 to TRBJ2-2, with 15 bases matching TRBD2. The CDR3 extends over 16 amino acids. Germline CDR1 is SGHNT and CDR2 is YYREEE (reference sequence). V lost 3 bases to trimming and J lost 6 bases; unmatched junction nucleotides: 3. The CDR3: CASSSRTSGRAGELFF. The CDR3 bases are TGTGCCAGCAGCTCCCGGACTAGCGGGAGGGCCGGGGAGCTGTTTTTT.

This chain uses TRBV27 with TRBJ1-1; 8 positions match TRBD1. The V gene end was trimmed by 5 bases and the J gene end by 1 base; junction bases not matched to a gene: 9. Germline CDR1 and CDR2: MNHEY and SMNVEV (reference sequence). The CDR3 has 16 residues. Written as DNA, the CDR3 is TGTGCCAGCAGTGAGCAGGGGGCCGCCGCGAACACTGAAGCTTTCTTT. It specifies CASSEQGAAANTEAFF.

Only a few counts were recorded for this clone. The rearrangement uses TRBV30 and TRBJ1-1, with unresolved D. CDR1 is GTSNPN and CDR2 is SVGIG in the germline V gene (reference sequence). Between the trimmed V and J ends, which lost 7 bases and 3 bases, there was a span of 15 bases. This CDR3 is built from 13 residues. The CDR3, as DNA: TGTGCCTCGGACTCCCCTGGCGACACTGAAGCTTTCTTT. Translation gives CASDSPGDTEAFF. The full variable domain, in which reference TRBV30 and TRBJ1-1 provide the parts outside the CDR3, is SQTIHQWPATLVQPVGSPLSLECTVEGTSNPNLYWYRQAAGRGLQLLFYSVGIGQISSEVPQNLSASRPQDRQFILSSKKLLLSDSGFYLCASDSPGDTEAFFGQGTRLTVV.

In this sample, this clone turned up once. This sequence joins TRBV18 and TRBJ2-2; 7 bases line up with TRBD2. Germline V CDR1 and CDR2: KGHSH, LQKENI. The junction had 11 bases not matched to a gene; V was cut back by 6 bases and J by 4 bases. CDR3 length: 16 residues. The chain's CDR3 is CASSSSGTNPTGELFF. The DNA for the CDR3 is TGTGCCAGCTCCTCGAGCGGGACCAATCCCACCGGGGAGCTGTTTTTT.

The chain is built from TRBV25-1 and TRBJ1-3; no definite D call. CDR1 and CDR2 from the germline V gene are MGHDK and SYGVNS. This CDR3 is 13 amino acids long. V lost 7 bases and J lost 0, with 7 bases in between. The CDR3 sequence: CASTYSSGNTIYF. CDR3 DNA: TGTGCCAGCACCTATAGCTCTGGAAACACCATATATTTT.

This clone appeared many times. The genes are TRBV7-8 and TRBJ1-4; D is uncertain. Germline V gene lookup returns CDR1 SGHVS and CDR2 FQNEAQ. The V end lost 5 bases, the J end lost 1 base, and 8 bases lay between the germline ends. The CDR3 covers 14 residues. DNA for the CDR3: TGTGCCAGCAGCCAACAGTTAACTAATGAAAAACTGTTTTTT. Protein sequence: CASSQQLTNEKLFF.